The clone carrying this T cell receptor beta chain showed up just a few times. TCRdb's table, derived via immunoSEQ multiplex PCR, lists solely in-frame clones and lacks some. The sample records some 35,000 clones, roughly nine tenths being singletons. This entry comes from a study of T cell changes during pregnancy in multiple sclerosis. The CDR3 totals 12 residues. Trimming took off 4 bases at V and 6 bases at J, with 10 bases between the two ends. Per germline, CDR1 SGHNT and CDR2 YYREEE (reference sequence). This clonotype originated in a female donor in good health, enrolled as a control in a pregnancy study. The source material was CD4+ T cells from peripheral blood mononuclear cells, sampled after pregnancy. The chain joins TRBV5-4 to TRBJ1-1; the D gene is possibly TRBD1 (6 bases). For the CDR3, the DNA is TGTGCCAGCAGCCCGACAGGCCCTGAAGCTTTCTTT. It codes for CASSPTGPEAFF.